This passage covers 19 T cell receptor beta chains from one sample sequenced in a study of early T cells in non-severe SARS-CoV-2 infection (TCRdb year 2021). Library prep was done by 5' RACE. Sequencing relied on a NextSeq 500. The raw public data were reprocessed by TCRdb itself: fastp quality trimming at Q25, MiXCR clonotype calling, in-frame beta chains only. Records with the same CDR3 protein are collapsed into one entry carrying the most frequent genes and DNA. This sample is represented by 35,000 to 40,000 distinct CDR3 sequences; roughly 5.4% of them were singletons. The ten most abundant clones make up 30% of the sample. Sequencing was performed on whole blood. The source is an adult who was a healthcare worker with PCR-confirmed SARS-CoV-2 infection or an uninfected control (not recorded which).

This clonotype was seen many times. V gene TRBV12-3 or TRBV12-4 combines with J gene TRBJ2-4, with 12 bases fitting TRBD2. After removal of 4 bases from V and 8 bases from J, the junction contained 9 bases not matched to a gene. There are 16 residues in the CDR3. CDR3 in amino acids: CASSSSTSGRADIQYF. The CDR3 nucleotides read TGTGCCAGCAGTTCCTCGACTAGCGGGAGAGCGGACATTCAGTACTTC.

This clonotype showed up many times. This chain uses TRBV6-2 or TRBV6-3 with TRBJ2-1, with 7 bases lining up with TRBD2. The CDR3 has 13 residues. Germline V gene data show CDR1 as MNHEY and CDR2 as SVGEGT. With 9 bases clipped from V and 8 bases from J, the junction kept 10 bases outside the gene matches. The CDR3 region has the DNA TGTGCCAGTGGTTGGGCGGGAGTTTATGAGCAGTTCTTC. It codes for CASGWAGVYEQFF.

This clonotype was recorded many times. The gene calls are TRBV10-3 and TRBJ2-4; the D gene is possibly TRBD2 (6 bases). The CDR3 covers 16 residues. Germline CDR1 and CDR2: ENHRY and SYGVKD. The V and J ends lost 0 bases and 0 bases respectively, with 9 bases between them. The CDR3 DNA sequence: TGTGCCATCAGTGAGTCCGGCGGGGCAGCCAAAAACATTCAGTACTTC. This sequence encodes CAISESGGAAKNIQYF.

This clonotype was counted ten times or more. The gene calls are TRBV6-1 and TRBJ2-5; D gene unclear. In germline, CDR1 is MNHNS, CDR2 SASEGT. V dropped 2 bases and J dropped 1 base, with 8 bases sitting between them. This CDR3 region has 14 residues. In DNA, the CDR3 is TGTGCCAGCAGTGAATTAGGAGCCCAAGAGACCCAGTACTTC. Encoded protein: CASSELGAQETQYF.

This clonotype has at least ten counts. The rearrangement links TRBV7-6 to TRBJ2-5; D remains unclear. Trimming took 5 bases from V and 3 from J, leaving 7 bases between them. The CDR3 has 12 residues. Germline-derived CDR1 and CDR2 are SGHVS and FNYEAQ. The CDR3 nucleotides are TGTGCCAGCAGCCCTATAGAAGAGACCCAGTACTTC. Protein sequence: CASSPIEETQYF.

This clonotype was picked up many times. V gene TRBV19 combines with J gene TRBJ2-2; 14 nucleotides line up with TRBD2. CDR1 is LNHDA and CDR2 is SQIVND in the germline V gene (reference sequence). J was trimmed by 7 bases and V by 6 bases; bases with no gene match: 7. The CDR3 has 16 amino acids. The CDR3 sequence is CASRETSGRAFGELFF. CDR3 nucleotide sequence: TGTGCCAGTAGGGAGACTAGCGGGAGGGCCTTCGGGGAGCTGTTTTTT.

V usage is TRBV12-3 or TRBV12-4 and J usage is TRBJ2-1, with D perhaps TRBD2 (7 bases). V was shortened by 8 bases and J by 7 bases, with 18 bases between the two germline ends. The CDR3 has 14 amino acids. The CDR3 spells CASRLGAGANEQFF. The CDR3 DNA follows: TGTGCCAGCCGACTCGGGGCGGGGGCTAATGAGCAGTTCTTC.

This clonotype appeared many times. The CDR3 loop reads CASSRSRDRGNEQYF. The DNA for the CDR3 is TGTGCCAGCAGTAGGTCCAGGGACAGGGGGAACGAGCAGTACTTC. The V call is TRBV7-2, the J call TRBJ2-7; 11 bases align to TRBD1. From germline, CDR1 is SGHTA and CDR2 FQGNSA. Germline trimming cut 6 bases from V and 5 bases from J; bases unmatched to any gene: 9. The CDR3 spans 15 residues.

This clonotype was counted ten times or more. The rearrangement links TRBV3-1 to TRBJ2-1, with D perhaps matching TRBD2 (6 bases). V shed 5 bases and J shed 3 bases, with 17 bases lying between them. Germline lookup yields CDR1 LGHDT and CDR2 YNNKEL (reference sequence). CDR3 length: 16 amino acids. The CDR3 nucleotides are TGTGCCAGCAGCTCCCTAGCCGGGAGACTCTACAATGAGCAGTTCTTC. Amino acids: CASSSLAGRLYNEQFF.

This chain uses TRBV7-3 with TRBJ2-2; TRBD1 matches 9 bases. The CDR3 is made up of 16 amino acids. The V gene end was trimmed by 6 bases and the J gene end by 2 bases; junction bases not matched to a gene: 7. Germline CDR1 reads SGHTA; CDR2 reads FQGTGA. This CDR3 is CASSSRTGANTGELFF. The CDR3 DNA is TGTGCCAGCAGTTCGAGGACAGGGGCTAACACCGGGGAGCTGTTTTTT. The complete variable domain, with remaining parts taken from reference TRBV7-3 and TRBJ2-2, reads GAGVSQTPSNKVTEKGKYVELRCDPISGHTALYWYRQSLGQGPEFLIYFQGTGAADDSGLPNDRFFAVRPEGSVSTLKIQRTERGDSAVYLCASSSRTGANTGELFFGEGSRLTVL.

This clonotype was found many times. The chain uses TRBV7-9 and TRBJ2-1; no clear D gene. V dropped 5 bases and J dropped 5 bases, with 7 bases sitting between them. The germline gives CDR1 SEHNR, CDR2 FQNEAQ (reference sequence). This CDR3 has 12 residues. CDR3 DNA sequence: TGTGCCAGCAGCCCAGACCACAATGAGCAGTTCTTC. Protein: CASSPDHNEQFF.

This clonotype was seen only a few times. The chain employs TRBV3-1 and TRBJ2-2; TRBD1 matches 7 bases. With 2 bases clipped from V and 1 base from J, the junction kept 7 bases outside the gene matches. The CDR3 consists of 17 residues. Germline CDR1 is LGHDT and CDR2 is YNNKEL (reference sequence). CDR3 residues: CASSQSRGSMNTGELFF. CDR3 DNA sequence: TGTGCCAGCAGCCAAAGCAGGGGGTCGATGAACACCGGGGAGCTGTTTTTT.

This clonotype was observed many times. Written as DNA, the CDR3 is TGTGCCAGCAGTGCCAGGGCAGGGGCCCTCCACTTT. This translates into CASSARAGALHF. The chain links TRBV6-1 to TRBJ1-6; D might be TRBD1 (6 bases). The CDR3 is made up of 12 amino acids. Deletions cut 4 bases from V and 14 bases from J, with 12 bases between. Germline V gene sequence: CDR1 MNHNS, CDR2 SASEGT.

This clonotype was recorded many times. The J gene is TRBJ2-7, the V gene TRBV7-9, with TRBD2 matching 14 bases. The V and J ends lost 1 base and 6 bases, in that order; junction bases with no gene match: 5. Germline CDR1 and CDR2: SEHNR and FQNEAQ (reference sequence). The CDR3 has 16 residues. The CDR3 nucleotides are TGTGCCAGCAGCTTAGGCGGGGGACTAGCGGGAGCCGAGCAGTACTTC. Translating it yields CASSLGGGLAGAEQYF.

This clonotype was seen a handful of times. The V gene is TRBV12-3 or TRBV12-4, the J gene TRBJ2-5; 12 bases are shared with TRBD2. V shed 6 bases and J 2 bases; nucleotides not matched to a gene: 4. The CDR3 length is 15 residues. The CDR3 loop reads CASRKGLAGQETQYF. The CDR3, as DNA: TGTGCCAGCAGAAAAGGACTAGCGGGGCAAGAGACCCAGTACTTC.

This clonotype was found many times. One end of the junction varies from germline; a read error may be responsible. The V and J genes are TRBV20-1 and TRBJ2-3, with D perhaps TRBD1 or TRBD2 (6 bases each). Germline V gene lookup returns CDR1 DFQATT and CDR2 SNEGSKA (reference sequence). This CDR3 region has 15 residues. This CDR3 reads CSARDGGAGTDTQYF. CDR3 DNA: TGCAGTGCAAGAGACGGGGGCGCAGGCACAGATACGCAGTATTTT.

This clonotype was recorded at least ten times. DNA for the CDR3: TGTGCCAGCAGTCAACCCATGGGGGGATCCTACAATGAGCAGTTCTTC. Its protein is CASSQPMGGSYNEQFF. The rearrangement links TRBV12-3 or TRBV12-4 to TRBJ2-1; possible D gene TRBD2, 6 bases. V was shortened by 5 bases and J by 1 base, with 15 bases between the two germline ends. CDR3 length: 16 residues.

This clonotype was seen more than once but under ten times. V gene TRBV5-1 combines with J gene TRBJ2-3; 7 positions match TRBD1. With V trimmed by 4 bases and J by 2 bases, 10 bases remained unmatched. The CDR3 runs to 16 residues. CDR1 is SGHRS and CDR2 is YFSETQ in the germline V gene. CDR3 in amino acids: CASSPGTVGSTDTQYF. In DNA, the CDR3 is TGCGCCAGCAGCCCCGGGACAGTTGGTTCCACAGATACGCAGTATTTT.

This sequence joins TRBV11-2 and TRBJ1-1, with 9 bases fitting TRBD1. The CDR3 has 15 residues. With 5 bases clipped from V and 5 bases from J, the junction kept 9 bases outside the gene matches. Germline V gene sequence: CDR1 SGHAT, CDR2 FQNNGV. In DNA form, the CDR3 reads TGTGCCAGCAGCCTCACGGGACAGGGAGGGACTGAAGCTTTCTTT. Amino acid sequence: CASSLTGQGGTEAFF.